The rows below give T cell receptor beta chains drawn from one sample of a study of shared T cell receptors in the human thymus. Profiled with immunoSEQ multiplex PCR; TCRdb holds only in-frame clones, not every one. Among hundreds of thousands of clones listed, just under 95% were seen once. Sequencing was done on a sample of thymocytes. The receptors originated from a human donor. Each CDR3 is given with its conserved first and last residue. The order of the fields is clone size, CDR3 length, V gene, D gene, J gene, CDR3 protein, CDR3 DNA. A D gene is named only where the DNA matches it firmly. Only some rows state a clone size, as once, few, many or a class for expanded clones.

>once|13|TRBV6-5|TRBD1|TRBJ1-2
CASSYGDSYGYTF
TGTGCCAGCAGTTACGGGGACAGCTATGGCTACACCTTC
>.|12|TRBV4-1|.|TRBJ2-1
CASSPGLNEQFF
TGCGCCAGCAGCCCAGGACTCAATGAGCAGTTCTTC
>.|13|TRBV29-1|.|TRBJ1-1
CSVARGSNTEAFF
TGCAGCGTTGCGCGGGGTTCGAACACTGAAGCTTTCTTT
>.|11|TRBV20-1|.|TRBJ1-5
CSAVWEPTQHF
TGCAGTGCCGTTTGGGAACCTACCCAGCATTTT
>.|16|TRBV4-2|.|TRBJ2-1
CASSPSGGFSYNEQFF
TGTGCCAGCAGCCCAAGCGGAGGATTCTCCTACAATGAGCAGTTCTTC
>once|17|TRBV4-2|.|TRBJ2-7
CASSQLPGPGPTYEQYF
TGTGCCAGCAGCCAACTTCCGGGACCCGGCCCCACCTACGAGCAGTACTTC
>once|16|TRBV5-1|.|TRBJ2-1
CASSSAAVSSYNEQFF
TGCGCCAGCAGCTCGGCAGCGGTAAGCTCCTACAATGAGCAGTTCTTC
>.|18|TRBV5-6|TRBD1|TRBJ1-1
CASSSPFGAGGEETEAFF
TGTGCCAGCAGCTCTCCTTTTGGGGCAGGGGGAGAGGAAACTGAAGCTTTCTTT
>.|17|TRBV9|TRBD2|TRBJ2-1
CASSPAPTSGRSNEQFF
TGTGCCAGCAGCCCGGCCCCAACTAGCGGGAGGTCCAATGAGCAGTTCTTC
>.|15|TRBV7-6|TRBD2|TRBJ2-7
CASSGEGQSFIEQYF
TGTGCCAGCTCGGGGGAGGGCCAGTCATTTATCGAGCAGTACTTC
>.|17|TRBV4-1|TRBD1|TRBJ2-7
CASSPSWGGQGFNEQYF
TGCGCCAGCAGCCCATCCTGGGGGGGACAGGGTTTTAACGAGCAGTACTTC
>.|14|TRBV28|TRBD1|TRBJ1-5
CASSSGQVNQPQHF
TGTGCCAGCAGTTCGGGACAGGTTAATCAGCCCCAGCATTTT
>.|19|TRBV19|TRBD2|TRBJ2-7
CASSIQGPSGRTRPYEQYF
TGTGCCAGTAGTATTCAGGGGCCTAGCGGGAGGACCCGGCCCTACGAGCAGTACTTC
>.|16|TRBV5-1|TRBD1|TRBJ2-1
CASSSLGTGLHNEQFF
TGCGCCAGCAGCTCCCTAGGGACAGGCTTACACAATGAGCAGTTCTTC
>.|12|TRBV30|.|TRBJ2-2
CAWNGGTGELFF
TGTGCCTGGAATGGGGGGACCGGGGAGCTGTTTTTT
>.|15|TRBV28|TRBD2|TRBJ2-7
CASSEGLAAPYEQYF
TGTGCCAGCAGCGAGGGACTAGCGGCTCCCTACGAGCAGTACTTC
>.|20|TRBV18|TRBD2|TRBJ2-1
CASSPPLALAGPVSYNEQFF
TGTGCCAGCTCACCACCTCTTGCCCTAGCGGGCCCCGTCTCCTACAATGAGCAGTTCTTC
>.|13|TRBV6-4|TRBD1|TRBJ1-1
CASSSDRATEAFF
TGTGCCAGCAGTTCCGACAGGGCCACTGAAGCTTTCTTT
>.|14|TRBV5-1|.|TRBJ1-1
CASSSTRKNTEAFF
TGCGCCAGCAGCTCGACACGAAAGAACACTGAAGCTTTCTTT
>.|12|TRBV6-6|.|TRBJ2-1
CASSYGSGEQFF
TGTGCCAGCAGTTACGGGTCGGGGGAGCAGTTCTTC
>.|11|TRBV30|.|TRBJ2-7
CAWRLGHEQYF
TGTGCCTGGAGATTAGGACACGAGCAGTACTTC
>.|19|TRBV10-1|.|TRBJ1-4
CASSDPRDRTLSTNEKLFF
TGCGCCAGCAGTGATCCCCGCGACAGGACCCTTTCAACTAATGAAAAACTGTTTTTT
>once|16|TRBV19|TRBD2|TRBJ2-3
CASSLAGQSSTDTQYF
TGTGCCAGTTCCCTAGCGGGCCAATCTAGCACAGATACGCAGTATTTT
>.|13|TRBV5-1|.|TRBJ2-5
CASSLSRAETQYF
TGCGCCAGCAGCTTGAGCAGGGCGGAGACCCAGTACTTC
>.|17|TRBV11-3|TRBD1|TRBJ2-5
CASSLTRDSRGSETQYF
TGTGCCAGCAGCTTGACCCGGGACAGTCGAGGATCAGAGACCCAGTACTTC
>.|13|TRBV28|.|TRBJ1-5
CASSLWFSQPQHF
TGTGCCAGCAGTTTATGGTTTTCCCAGCCCCAGCATTTT
>.|15|TRBV11-1|.|TRBJ2-7
CASSPRKDSFRGQYF
TGTGCCAGCAGCCCCCGAAAGGACTCATTTCGAGGGCAGTACTTC
>.|15|TRBV4-1|.|TRBJ2-7
CASSQFKLGSYEQYF
TGCGCCAGCAGCCAATTTAAACTCGGGAGCTACGAGCAGTACTTC
>once|12|TRBV12-5|.|TRBJ1-5
CASGSRRPKIGF
TGTGCTAGTGGCTCCCGACGGCCCAAAATCGGTTTT
>.|14|TRBV7-8|.|TRBJ2-1
CASSLRLSYNEQFF
TGTGCCAGCAGCTTAAGACTATCCTACAATGAGCAGTTCTTC
>.|17|TRBV7-9|TRBD1|TRBJ2-1
CASSPGPGTGNANEQFF
TGTGCCAGCAGCCCTGGACCCGGGACAGGAAACGCTAATGAGCAGTTCTTC
>.|12|TRBV10-3|.|TRBJ1-5
CAISESGEPQHF
TGTGCCATCAGTGAGTCGGGGGAGCCCCAGCATTTT
>once|13|TRBV6-6|.|TRBJ2-2
CASTPTDAGELFF
TGTGCCAGCACCCCCACGGACGCCGGGGAGCTGTTTTTT
>.|16|TRBV5-1|TRBD1|TRBJ1-6
CASSWKGTGLNSPLHF
TGCGCCAGCAGCTGGAAAGGGACAGGGCTTAATTCACCCCTCCACTTT
>.|15|TRBV28|.|TRBJ2-3
CASSLLRDGWDTQYF
TGTGCCAGCAGTCTTTTGCGGGACGGTTGGGATACGCAGTATTTT
>.|13|TRBV5-1|.|TRBJ1-1
CASNDRTQTEAFF
TGCGCCAGCAACGACAGGACCCAAACTGAAGCTTTCTTT
>.|14|TRBV4-3|.|TRBJ2-5
CASSHPRTGQTQYF
TGCGCCAGCAGCCACCCCAGGACGGGCCAGACCCAGTACTTC
>.|15|TRBV28|TRBD1|TRBJ1-1
CASSYDGTGETEAFF
TGTGCCAGCAGCTACGACGGGACAGGGGAGACTGAAGCTTTCTTT
>.|18|TRBV7-9|TRBD1|TRBJ1-1
CASSARGTENPTNTEAFF
TGTGCCAGCAGCGCCCGAGGGACAGAGAATCCTACAAACACTGAAGCTTTCTTT
>.|15|TRBV5-1|TRBD1|TRBJ2-7
CASSPTGTGAHEQYF
TGCGCCAGCAGCCCCACCGGGACAGGTGCCCACGAGCAGTACTTC
>.|15|TRBV5-1|.|TRBJ1-1
CASSALWRNDTEAFF
TGCGCCAGCAGCGCCCTGTGGAGGAACGACACTGAAGCTTTCTTT
>.|17|TRBV27|.|TRBJ2-5
CASTNLLGATSRETQYF
TGTGCCAGCACCAACCTGTTAGGGGCAACTTCCCGAGAGACCCAGTACTTC
>.|15|TRBV7-2|TRBD1|TRBJ2-7
CASSVQTGSSYEQYF
TGTGCCAGCAGCGTTCAGACAGGGAGCTCCTACGAGCAGTACTTC
>.|17|TRBV30|TRBD2|TRBJ2-3
CAWRRNFLAGATDTQYF
TGTGCCTGGAGACGAAACTTTCTAGCGGGAGCCACAGATACGCAGTATTTT
>once|13|TRBV27|.|TRBJ2-7
CASSRDLPYEQYF
TGTGCCAGCAGCCGGGACTTACCCTACGAGCAGTACTTC
>few|16|TRBV5-6|.|TRBJ2-1
CASKGSGGPLYNEQFF
TGTGCCAGCAAGGGGTCTGGCGGACCCCTCTACAATGAGCAGTTCTTC
>.|15|TRBV28|.|TRBJ1-3
CASKGGSSSGNTIYF
TGTGCCAGTAAGGGGGGTTCTAGCTCTGGAAACACCATATATTTT
>few|13|TRBV13|.|TRBJ1-5
CASSQQGCQPQHF
TGTGCCAGCAGTCAACAGGGTTGTCAGCCCCAGCATTTT
>.|15|TRBV5-6|.|TRBJ1-5
CASSLKQPENQPQHF
TGTGCCAGCAGCTTGAAACAGCCTGAAAATCAGCCCCAGCATTTT
>few|16|TRBV28|.|TRBJ2-7
CASSFLQSGRVREQYF
TGTGCCAGCAGTTTTCTCCAGTCAGGGCGGGTCCGCGAGCAGTACTTC
>few|13|TRBV27|TRBD1|TRBJ1-5
CATQGGGNQPQHF
TGTGCCACCCAGGGGGGCGGCAATCAGCCCCAGCATTTT
>.|14|TRBV18|TRBD1|TRBJ2-7
CASSPRTGTYEQYF
TGTGCCAGCTCACCACGGACAGGGACCTACGAGCAGTACTTC
>.|14|TRBV30|TRBD2|TRBJ2-7
CAWSLIGGRDEQYF
TGTGCCTGGAGTCTGATAGGAGGGAGGGACGAGCAGTACTTC